This T cell receptor beta chain was obtained from a study of neoadjuvant nivolumab and ipilimumab in lung cancer. The data were produced by immunoSEQ multiplex PCR, yet TCRdb's version contains in-frame clones alone and is incomplete. The repertoire consists of 40,000 to 60,000 clones, with around 89% occurring once and the leading ten covering over 3.5%. CDR3 length: 19 amino acids. After removal of 1 base from V and 2 bases from J, the junction contained 10 bases not matched to a gene. Per the germline V gene, CDR1 is GTSNPN and CDR2 is SVGIG (reference sequence). The V call is TRBV30, the J call TRBJ2-1; 14 bases are a match to TRBD2. This material consisted of blood, taken before neoadjuvant nivolumab, alone or with ipilimumab. This receptor was taken from an adult with non-small cell lung cancer. Some clones in this sample may be carry-over from other donors' samples. CDR3 in DNA: TGTGCCTGGAGTGCACCGGGACTAGCGGGAGTAGGCGCCTACAATGAGCAGTTCTTC. Encoded protein: CAWSAPGLAGVGAYNEQFF.